The rows below give T cell receptor beta chains drawn from one sample of a study of blood T cell repertoires in COVID-19. The assay was immunoSEQ multiplex PCR, and TCRdb's table has in-frame clones only and misses some. The sample has about 210,000 clones, around nine tenths seen once. The source material was peripheral blood. Source of these receptors: a young man with active or convalescent COVID-19. The CDR3 runs from the conserved cysteine through the conserved F or W. D genes are given only for firm matches. Size is omitted from some rows. Given values are once, few, many or a class for expanded clones.

. | TRBJ1-1 | TRBV19 | . | TGTGCCAGTAGCCTGACTCATCTTGAAGCTTTCTTT | CASSLTHLEAFF
. | TRBJ2-2 | TRBV30 | TRBD1 | TGTGCCTGGAGTGTACTAAGATCATGGGGACAGGGACACACCGGGGAGCTGTTTTTT | CAWSVLRSWGQGHTGELFF
. | TRBJ2-1 | TRBV7-9 | TRBD2 | TGTGCCAGCGGGACTAGCGGGACTGAATCCTACAATGAGCAGTTCTTC | CASGTSGTESYNEQFF
. | TRBJ2-2 | TRBV7-2 | . | TGTGCCAGCAGCACCGGTAGCGGCTTTACCGGGGAGCTGTTTTTT | CASSTGSGFTGELFF
. | TRBJ2-1 | TRBV4-1 | . | TGCGCCAGCAGCCAAGCTATCTGGAATGAGCAGTTCTTC | CASSQAIWNEQFF
. | TRBJ2-1 | TRBV11-2 | TRBD2 | TGTGCCAGCAGCTCCCTGGGATTAGCGGGGATATCGTCCTACAATGAGCAGTTCTTC | CASSSLGLAGISSYNEQFF
. | TRBJ2-5 | TRBV5-5 | TRBD1 | TGTGCCAGCAGACCGTCGACAGGGGTACAAGAGACCCAGTACTTC | CASRPSTGVQETQYF
. | TRBJ1-4 | TRBV30 | . | TGTGCCTGGAGTTACGGGGGAGGTGAAAAACTGTTTTTT | CAWSYGGGEKLFF
. | TRBJ2-1 | TRBV11-3 | . | TGTGCCAGCAGCTTAGGTAGAAACGGTGACAATGAGCAGTTCTTC | CASSLGRNGDNEQFF
. | TRBJ1-6 | TRBV7-9 | TRBD1 | TGTGCCAGCAGCTCGACAGGGGGTGCTAATTCACCCCTCCACTTT | CASSSTGGANSPLHF
. | TRBJ1-1 | TRBV7-8 | . | TGTGCCAGCAGCTCAAGGGGGAGACAGGACTTGAACACTGAAGCTTTCTTT | CASSSRGRQDLNTEAFF
. | TRBJ2-7 | TRBV27 | . | TGTGCCAGCAGCTCCCAGGGGGGCCGCGAGCAGTACTTC | CASSSQGGREQYF
. | TRBJ2-2 | TRBV6-5 | . | TGTGCCAGCAGTTACTCGGCGGGTCCCGGGGAGCTGTTTTTT | CASSYSAGPGELFF
few | TRBJ2-7 | TRBV5-4 | . | TGTGCCAGCAGCTTCGGGTGGCAGGGTACTTACGAGCAGTACTTC | CASSFGWQGTYEQYF
. | TRBJ2-2 | TRBV28 | . | TGTGCCAGCAGCGCGCTGAACAGCAACCTGAACACCGGGGAGCTGTTTTTT | CASSALNSNLNTGELFF
once | TRBJ1-1 | TRBV19 | . | TGTGCCAGCCAAAAGGACAGCCGGAAAGCTTTCTTT | CASQKDSRKAFF
. | TRBJ2-7 | TRBV7-9 | TRBD1 | TGTGCCAGCAGCCCAGTAGTAGGGACAGGAACCTACGAGCAGTACTTC | CASSPVVGTGTYEQYF
once | TRBJ1-2 | TRBV23-1 | TRBD1 | TGCGCCAGCAGTCAATCGGGGACAGGGGGGTATGGCTACACCTTC | CASSQSGTGGYGYTF
. | TRBJ2-5 | TRBV28 | . | TGTGCCAGCAGTTTTTCGCAGGGGATAGAGACCCAGTACTTC | CASSFSQGIETQYF
once | TRBJ2-5 | TRBV7-9 | TRBD2 | TGTGCCAGCAGCTTAGAAATGGGGGGGTACCAAGAGACCCAGTACTTC | CASSLEMGGYQETQYF
. | TRBJ2-7 | TRBV6-5 | TRBD2 | TGTGCCAGCAGAACTAGCGGATCCTACGAGCAGTACTTC | CASRTSGSYEQYF
. | TRBJ1-2 | TRBV5-8 | . | TGTGCCAGCAGCTCCCGGGACAAGCCTAACTATGGCTACACCTTC | CASSSRDKPNYGYTF
. | TRBJ2-1 | TRBV7-9 | . | TGTGCCAGCACCCCCCCGGTCGCCAATGAGCAGTTCTTC | CASTPPVANEQFF
. | TRBJ2-1 | TRBV18 | . | TGTGCCAGCTCACCCCCATCACAGGGAACGGGGCAGTTCTTC | CASSPPSQGTGQFF
once | TRBJ1-1 | TRBV7-2 | . | TGTGCCAGCAGCCCCGCAGGAGGGAGGAACACTGAAGCTTTCTTT | CASSPAGGRNTEAFF
. | TRBJ1-1 | TRBV5-1 | . | TGCGCCAGCAGACAGGGTTTTGAGGGTAGGTCTGAAGCTTTCTTT | CASRQGFEGRSEAFF
. | TRBJ2-1 | TRBV11-3 | TRBD1 | TGTGCCAGCAGCCCCCGACAGGGGGCCTACAATGAGCAGTTCTTC | CASSPRQGAYNEQFF
. | TRBJ2-1 | TRBV11-3 | TRBD1 | TGTGCCAGCAGCTTACGGGGGGCCGGGACAGGGGGCCCGGGTGAGCAGTTCTTC | CASSLRGAGTGGPGEQFF
. | TRBJ1-5 | TRBV19 | TRBD1 | TGTGCCAGTAGTCCAGGGACAGGGCAGGGTCAGCCCCAGCATTTT | CASSPGTGQGQPQHF
. | TRBJ2-5 | TRBV11-3 | . | TGTGCCAGCAGCTTGGGCGTCACGGAGACCCAGTACTTC | CASSLGVTETQYF
. | TRBJ2-1 | TRBV7-2 | . | TGTGCCAGCAGCTTAAGTGGGGGCACCTACAATGAGCAGTTCTTC | CASSLSGGTYNEQFF
. | TRBJ1-2 | TRBV2 | . | TGTGCCAGCAGTGAAGCCCCAGCGGACTATGGCTACACCTTC | CASSEAPADYGYTF
. | TRBJ1-5 | TRBV5-6 | TRBD1 | TGTGCCTCCGGGAAAAGGGACAGGGGTCAGCCCCAGCATTTT | CASGKRDRGQPQHF
few | TRBJ1-1 | TRBV19 | TRBD1 | TGTGCCAGTAGTAAAGGGACAGGCCAAGGAGGGTCTGAAGCTTTCTTT | CASSKGTGQGGSEAFF
. | TRBJ1-1 | TRBV7-3 | . | TGTGCCAGCATGGAAGGGAGGAACACTGAAGCTTTCTTT | CASMEGRNTEAFF
. | TRBJ1-2 | TRBV27 | . | TGTGCCAGCAGAACCCCGGGGGGGCCGCGGAGCTACACCTTC | CASRTPGGPRSYTF
. | TRBJ1-4 | TRBV5-4 | TRBD1 | TGTGCCAGCAGCTCAGGACAGGGGGCATACCTAACTAATGAAAAACTGTTTTTT | CASSSGQGAYLTNEKLFF
many | TRBJ1-3 | TRBV3-1/TRBV3-2 | TRBD1 | TGTGCCAGCTGCTGGCCCTCCGGGACAGGGATACCCAACTCTGGAAACACCATATATTTT | CASCWPSGTGIPNSGNTIYF
. | TRBJ2-5 | TRBV5-8 | . | TGTGCCAGCAGCTTGGGAGTGGGTGGGAGGAGCGGAGAGACCCAGTACTTC | CASSLGVGGRSGETQYF
. | TRBJ1-4 | TRBV2 | . | TGTGCCAGCAGTGAAGACAGCGGGTTTGCAACTAATGAAAAACTGTTTTTT | CASSEDSGFATNEKLFF
. | TRBJ2-1 | TRBV7-2 | . | TGTGCCAGCAGCTTCGCGCAAGGGGTACCACCGGAGTTCTTC | CASSFAQGVPPEFF
. | TRBJ1-2 | TRBV28 | TRBD1 | TGTGCCAGCAGTCGGACAGGGACTGCTTATGGCTACACCTTC | CASSRTGTAYGYTF
. | TRBJ2-1 | TRBV19 | TRBD2 | TGTGCCAGCTCCCGTCGTAGCGGGAGCTGGGACAATGAGCAGTTCTTC | CASSRRSGSWDNEQFF
large | TRBJ2-7 | TRBV6-5 | TRBD2 | TGTGCCAGCAGTTACTCTAGCGGGAGCTCCTACGAGCAGTACTTC | CASSYSSGSSYEQYF
. | TRBJ2-7 | TRBV5-1 | TRBD2 | TGCGCCAGCAGCGTACGGGAGGCCTACGAGCAGTACTTC | CASSVREAYEQYF
. | TRBJ2-7 | TRBV18 | . | TGTGCCAGCTCCCCGGGTAGCGGAGAAGCCTACGAGCAGTACTTC | CASSPGSGEAYEQYF
. | TRBJ1-1 | TRBV27 | TRBD1 | TGTGCCAGCAGCCGATACCTGACAGGGAGCTTCACTGAAGCTTTCTTT | CASSRYLTGSFTEAFF
. | TRBJ2-7 | TRBV5-5 | TRBD1 | TGTGCCAGCAGCTTGGTGTTCCAGGGGGCCTACGAGCAGTACTTC | CASSLVFQGAYEQYF